This T cell receptor beta chain was identified during a study of cytotoxic CD8 clonotypes in ibrutinib-treated CLL. As for the study in general: The patient breakdown showed more than 9 relapsed/refractory and approximately 14 treatment-naive cases, with some 17 IGHV unmutated.

Investigators sourced 1.5 to 2 micrograms of genomic DNA from cryopreserved PBMCs for TCR beta libraries. Sequencing was performed with immunoSEQ multiplex PCR; in TCRdb, only in-frame clones are kept and a portion is missing. The sample shows approximately 100,000 clones, 60% to 80% of them seen only once. This CDR3 spans 15 amino acids. Germline V gene lookup returns CDR1 SGHRS and CDR2 YFSETQ. V lost 0 bases to trimming and J lost 3 bases, with 11 bases between them. This specimen consisted of PBMCs, obtained after 12 months of ibrutinib treatment. This TCR came from a human donor with chronic lymphocytic leukemia. The chain joins TRBV5-1 to TRBJ2-3; tentative D call: TRBD2 (5 bases). CDR3 residues: CASSLDGDKTDTQYF. The CDR3 nucleotides read TGCGCCAGCAGCTTGGACGGGGATAAGACAGATACGCAGTATTTT.